These T cell receptor beta chains were read from a single sample in a study. One entry per CDR3 protein, called by TCRdb with MiXCR from the RT-PCR reads. The repertoire holds around 700,000 distinct CDR3 sequences, with 14% as singletons. Sequencing used memory CD4+ T cells from blood. These receptors were taken from a female donor in good health, serving as a healthy control. Each CDR3 is given with its conserved first and last residue.

TRBV10-3	TRBJ2-5	CATGLEYQETQYF
TRBV12-3/TRBV12-4	TRBJ2-3	CASTARAADADTQYF
TRBV20-1	TRBJ2-3	CSAPGTDPADTQYF
TRBV5-6	TRBJ1-4	CASSLDQVATNEKLFF
TRBV5-1	TRBJ2-1	CASSIASGSFEQFF
TRBV20-1	TRBJ1-3	CSARPGTISGNTIYF
TRBV7-3	TRBJ1-1	CASFLGGNTEAFF
TRBV4-2	TRBJ2-7	CASSQELGPVYEQYF
TRBV28	TRBJ1-1	CASSLATGAGNAEAFF
TRBV5-1	TRBJ2-1	CASSLQGAFYNEQFF
TRBV12-3/TRBV12-4	TRBJ1-1	CASSTGTPGGAFF
TRBV24-1	TRBJ2-5	CATSGLGQGVQETQYF
TRBV15	TRBJ1-4	CATSRQENEKLFF
TRBV28	TRBJ2-1	CASSATGPPSSSYNEQFF
TRBV18	TRBJ1-3	CASSPERTGIGNTIYF
TRBV6-2/TRBV6-3	TRBJ1-1	CASSYSRRPLQIEAFF